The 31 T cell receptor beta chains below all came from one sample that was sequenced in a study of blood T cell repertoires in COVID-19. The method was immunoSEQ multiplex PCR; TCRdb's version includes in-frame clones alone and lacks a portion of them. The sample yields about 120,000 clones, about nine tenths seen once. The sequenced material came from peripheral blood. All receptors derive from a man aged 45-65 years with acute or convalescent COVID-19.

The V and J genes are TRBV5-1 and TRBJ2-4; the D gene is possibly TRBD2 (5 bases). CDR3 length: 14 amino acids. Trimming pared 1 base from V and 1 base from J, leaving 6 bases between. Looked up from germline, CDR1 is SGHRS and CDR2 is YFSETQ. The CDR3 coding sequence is TGCGCCAGCAGCTTGAGGGAGGCCAAAAACATTCAGTACTTC. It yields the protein CASSLREAKNIQYF.

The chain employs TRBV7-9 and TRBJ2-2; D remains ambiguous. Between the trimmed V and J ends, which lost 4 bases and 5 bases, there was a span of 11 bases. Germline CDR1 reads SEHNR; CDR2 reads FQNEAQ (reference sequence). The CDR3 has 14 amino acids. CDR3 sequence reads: CASSWSMPTGELFF. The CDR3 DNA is TGTGCCAGCAGCTGGAGTATGCCGACCGGGGAGCTGTTTTTT.

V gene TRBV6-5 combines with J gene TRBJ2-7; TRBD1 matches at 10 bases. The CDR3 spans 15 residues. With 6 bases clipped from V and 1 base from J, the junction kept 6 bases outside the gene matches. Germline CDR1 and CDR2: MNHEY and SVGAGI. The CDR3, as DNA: TGTGCCAGCAGCGTCCGGGACAGGGGTTCCTACGAGCAGTACTTC. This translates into CASSVRDRGSYEQYF.

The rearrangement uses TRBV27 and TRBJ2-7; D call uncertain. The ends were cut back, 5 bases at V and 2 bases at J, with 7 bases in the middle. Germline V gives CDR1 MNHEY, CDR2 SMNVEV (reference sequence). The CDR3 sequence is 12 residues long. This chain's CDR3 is CASSLVAYEQYF. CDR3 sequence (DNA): TGTGCCAGCAGTCTCGTCGCCTACGAGCAGTACTTC.

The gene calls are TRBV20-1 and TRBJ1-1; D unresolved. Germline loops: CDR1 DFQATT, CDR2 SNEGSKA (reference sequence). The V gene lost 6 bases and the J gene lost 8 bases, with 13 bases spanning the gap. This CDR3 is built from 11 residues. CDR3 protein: CSAQSAEEAFF. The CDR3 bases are TGCAGTGCCCAGAGTGCGGAAGAAGCTTTCTTT.

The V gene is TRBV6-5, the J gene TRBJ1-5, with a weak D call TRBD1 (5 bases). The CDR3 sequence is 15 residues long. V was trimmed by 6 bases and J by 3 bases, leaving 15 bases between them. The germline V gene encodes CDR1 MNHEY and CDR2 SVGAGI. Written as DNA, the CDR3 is TGTGCCAGCAGGGGGCAGGGCCAAGTCAATCAGCCCCAGCATTTT. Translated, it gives CASRGQGQVNQPQHF.

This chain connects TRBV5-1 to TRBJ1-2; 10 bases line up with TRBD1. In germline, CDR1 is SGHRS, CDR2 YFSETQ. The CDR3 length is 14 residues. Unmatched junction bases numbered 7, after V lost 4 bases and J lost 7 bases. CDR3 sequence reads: CASSTGQGVGGYTF. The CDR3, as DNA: TGCGCCAGCAGCACCGGACAGGGGGTAGGTGGCTACACCTTC.

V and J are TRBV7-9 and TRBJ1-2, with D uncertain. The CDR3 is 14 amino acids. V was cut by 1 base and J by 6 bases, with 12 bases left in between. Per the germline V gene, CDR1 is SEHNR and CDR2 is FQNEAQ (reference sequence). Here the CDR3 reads CASSLGSTMDGYTF. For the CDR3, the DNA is TGTGCCAGCAGCTTAGGGTCTACCATGGATGGCTACACCTTC.

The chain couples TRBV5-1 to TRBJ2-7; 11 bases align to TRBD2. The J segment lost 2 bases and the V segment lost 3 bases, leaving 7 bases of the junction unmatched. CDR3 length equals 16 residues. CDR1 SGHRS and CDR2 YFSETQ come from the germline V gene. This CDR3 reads CASSYSGTSGTYEQYF. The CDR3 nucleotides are TGCGCCAGCAGCTACTCCGGGACTAGCGGTACCTACGAGCAGTACTTC. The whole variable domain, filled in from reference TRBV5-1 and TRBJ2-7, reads KAGVTQTPRYLIKTRGQQVTLSCSPISGHRSVSWYQQTPGQGLQFLFEYFSETQRNKGNFPGRFSGRQFSNSRSEMNVSTLELGDSALYLCASSYSGTSGTYEQYFGPGTRLTVT.

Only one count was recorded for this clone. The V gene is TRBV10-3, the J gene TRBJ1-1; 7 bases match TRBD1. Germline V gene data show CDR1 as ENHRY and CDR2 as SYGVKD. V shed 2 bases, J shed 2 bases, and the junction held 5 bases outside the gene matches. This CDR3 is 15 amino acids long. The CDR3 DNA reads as TGTGCCATCAGTGAGGGACAGGCGGCAAACACTGAAGCTTTCTTT. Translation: CAISEGQAANTEAFF.

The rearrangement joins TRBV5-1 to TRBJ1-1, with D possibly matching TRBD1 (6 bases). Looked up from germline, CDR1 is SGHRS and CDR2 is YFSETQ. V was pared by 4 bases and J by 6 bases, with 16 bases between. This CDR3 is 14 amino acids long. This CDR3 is CASSIGTFNAEAFF. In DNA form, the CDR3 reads TGCGCCAGCAGCATCGGGACATTCAACGCTGAAGCTTTCTTT. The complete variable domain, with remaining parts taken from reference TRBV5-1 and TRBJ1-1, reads KAGVTQTPRYLIKTRGQQVTLSCSPISGHRSVSWYQQTPGQGLQFLFEYFSETQRNKGNFPGRFSGRQFSNSRSEMNVSTLELGDSALYLCASSIGTFNAEAFFGQGTRLTVV.

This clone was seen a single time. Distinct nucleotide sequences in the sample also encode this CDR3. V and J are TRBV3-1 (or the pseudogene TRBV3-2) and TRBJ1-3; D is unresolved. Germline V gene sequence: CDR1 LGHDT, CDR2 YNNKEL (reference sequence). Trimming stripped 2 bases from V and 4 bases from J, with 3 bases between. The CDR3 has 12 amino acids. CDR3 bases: TGTGCCAGCAGCCAACTCGGAAACACCATATATTTT. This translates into CASSQLGNTIYF.

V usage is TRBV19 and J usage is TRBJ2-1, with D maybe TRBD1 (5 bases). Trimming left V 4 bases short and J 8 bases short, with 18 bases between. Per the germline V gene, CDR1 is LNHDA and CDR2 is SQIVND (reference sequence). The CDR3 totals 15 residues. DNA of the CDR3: TGTGCCAGTAGTACGGACACGCTAGGGTTTGATGAGCAGTTCTTC. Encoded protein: CASSTDTLGFDEQFF.

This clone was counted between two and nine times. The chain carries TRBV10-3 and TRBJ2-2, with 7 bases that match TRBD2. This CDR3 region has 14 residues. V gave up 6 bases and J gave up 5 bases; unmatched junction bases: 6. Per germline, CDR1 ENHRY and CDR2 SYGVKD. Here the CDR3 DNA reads TGTGCCATCAGGGCGGGAGTAAAGACCGGGGAGCTGTTTTTT. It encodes CAIRAGVKTGELFF.

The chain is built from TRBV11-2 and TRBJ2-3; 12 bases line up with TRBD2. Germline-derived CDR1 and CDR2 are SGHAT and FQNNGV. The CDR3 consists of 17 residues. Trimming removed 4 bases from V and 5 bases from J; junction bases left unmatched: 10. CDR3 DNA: TGTGCCAGCAGCTCGAAGCTCACTAGCGGGGGGCTAGATACGCAGTATTTT. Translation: CASSSKLTSGGLDTQYF.

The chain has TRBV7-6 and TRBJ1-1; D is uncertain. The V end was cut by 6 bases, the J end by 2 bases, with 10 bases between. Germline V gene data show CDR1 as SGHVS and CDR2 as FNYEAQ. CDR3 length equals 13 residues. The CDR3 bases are TGTGCCAGCAGGCTTACAGATAACACTGAAGCTTTCTTT. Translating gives CASRLTDNTEAFF.

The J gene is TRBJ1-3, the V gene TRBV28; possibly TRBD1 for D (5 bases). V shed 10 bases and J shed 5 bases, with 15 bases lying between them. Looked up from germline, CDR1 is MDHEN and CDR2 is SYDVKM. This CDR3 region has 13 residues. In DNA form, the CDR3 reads TGTGCCACCACCACGTCAGGGAGAAACACCATATATTTT. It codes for CATTTSGRNTIYF.

CDR3 loop: CASSLVGRGGYGYTF. The DNA for the CDR3 is TGTGCCAGCAGCTTAGTTGGAAGGGGGGGCTATGGCTACACCTTC. V gene TRBV7-9 combines with J gene TRBJ1-2; D may be TRBD1 (6 bases). The CDR3 has 15 residues. V lost 1 base and J lost 4, with 13 bases in between. Germline V lookup: CDR1 SEHNR, CDR2 FQNEAQ (reference sequence).

The CDR3 DNA reads TGTGCCAGCAGCTTTCCCTTTGGGACTGGGGCTACGCAGTATTTT. Translated: CASSFPFGTGATQYF. The V call is TRBV7-9, the J call TRBJ2-3; tentative D call: TRBD2 (6 bases). The germline CDR1 and CDR2 sequences are SEHNR and FQNEAQ (reference sequence). The CDR3 runs 15 residues. V was clipped by 3 bases and J by 8 bases, with 18 bases between them. The complete variable domain, with remaining parts taken from reference TRBV7-9 and TRBJ2-3, reads DTGVSQNPRHKITKRGQNVTFRCDPISEHNRLYWYRQTLGQGPEFLTYFQNEAQLEKSRLLSDRFSAERPKGSFSTLEIQRTEQGDSAMYLCASSFPFGTGATQYFGPGTRLTVL.

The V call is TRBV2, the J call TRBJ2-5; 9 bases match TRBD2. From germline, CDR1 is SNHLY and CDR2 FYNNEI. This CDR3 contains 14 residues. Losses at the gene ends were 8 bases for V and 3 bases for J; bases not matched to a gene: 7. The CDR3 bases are TGTGCCAGCCCGCTAAGCGGGGGGAAAGAGACCCAGTACTTC. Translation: CASPLSGGKETQYF.

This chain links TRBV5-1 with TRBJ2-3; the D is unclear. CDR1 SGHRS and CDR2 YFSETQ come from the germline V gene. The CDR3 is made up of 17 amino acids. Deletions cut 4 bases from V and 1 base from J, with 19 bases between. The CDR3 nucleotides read TGCGCCAGCAGCCTTCTACTTAACCCTTCCGGCACAGATACGCAGTATTTT. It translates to CASSLLLNPSGTDTQYF.

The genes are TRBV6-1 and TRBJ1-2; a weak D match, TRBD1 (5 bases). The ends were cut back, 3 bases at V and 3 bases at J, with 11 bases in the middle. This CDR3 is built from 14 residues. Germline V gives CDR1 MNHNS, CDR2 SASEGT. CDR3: CASSEGLSYYGYTF. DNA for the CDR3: TGTGCCAGCAGTGAGGGACTGAGTTACTATGGCTACACCTTC.

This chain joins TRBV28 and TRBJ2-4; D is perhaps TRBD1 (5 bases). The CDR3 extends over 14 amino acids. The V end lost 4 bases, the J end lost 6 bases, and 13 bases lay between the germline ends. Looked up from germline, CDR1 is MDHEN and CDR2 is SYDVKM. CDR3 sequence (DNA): TGTGCCAGCAGTTCACCTAGGCAGGGAAACATTCAGTACTTC. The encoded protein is CASSSPRQGNIQYF.

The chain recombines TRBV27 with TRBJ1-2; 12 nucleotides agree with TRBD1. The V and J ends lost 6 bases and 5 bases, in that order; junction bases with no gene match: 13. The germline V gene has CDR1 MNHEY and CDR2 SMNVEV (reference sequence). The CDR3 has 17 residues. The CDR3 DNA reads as TGTGCCAGCAGCCTCCGGGACAGGGGGCGCCGGGCGTATGGCTACACCTTC. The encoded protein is CASSLRDRGRRAYGYTF.

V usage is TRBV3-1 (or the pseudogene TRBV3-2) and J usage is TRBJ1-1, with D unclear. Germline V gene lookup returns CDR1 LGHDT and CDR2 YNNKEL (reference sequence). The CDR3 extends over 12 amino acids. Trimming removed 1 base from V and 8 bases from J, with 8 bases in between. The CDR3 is CASSQVGLEAFF. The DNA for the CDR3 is TGTGCCAGCAGCCAAGTCGGGTTAGAAGCTTTCTTT.

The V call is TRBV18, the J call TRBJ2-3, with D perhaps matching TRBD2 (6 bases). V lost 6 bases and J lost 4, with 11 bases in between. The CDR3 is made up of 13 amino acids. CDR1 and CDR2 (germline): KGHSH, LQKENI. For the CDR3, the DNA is TGTGCCAGCTCCCCTAGGAGGGCAGATACGCAGTATTTT. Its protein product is CASSPRRADTQYF.

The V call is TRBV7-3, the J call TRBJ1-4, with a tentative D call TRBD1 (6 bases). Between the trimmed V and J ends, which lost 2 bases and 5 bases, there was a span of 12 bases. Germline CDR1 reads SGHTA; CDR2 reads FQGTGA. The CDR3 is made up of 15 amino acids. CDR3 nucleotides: TGTGCCAGCAGCTTATCAGGGGCCCTGAATGAAAAACTGTTTTTT. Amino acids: CASSLSGALNEKLFF.

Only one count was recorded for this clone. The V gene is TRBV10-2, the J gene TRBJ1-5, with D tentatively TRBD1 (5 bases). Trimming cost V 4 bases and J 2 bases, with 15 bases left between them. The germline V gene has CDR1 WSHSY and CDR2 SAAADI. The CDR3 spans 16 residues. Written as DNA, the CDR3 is TGCGCCAGCAGTGTTAGGACTGGAGGGGGCAATCAGCCCCAGCATTTT. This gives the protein CASSVRTGGGNQPQHF.

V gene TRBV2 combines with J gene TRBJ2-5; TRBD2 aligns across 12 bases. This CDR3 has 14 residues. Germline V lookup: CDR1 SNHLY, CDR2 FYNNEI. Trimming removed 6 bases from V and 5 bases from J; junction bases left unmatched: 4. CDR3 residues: CASSFGTSGETQYF. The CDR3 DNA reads TGTGCCAGCAGCTTTGGGACTAGCGGGGAGACCCAGTACTTC.

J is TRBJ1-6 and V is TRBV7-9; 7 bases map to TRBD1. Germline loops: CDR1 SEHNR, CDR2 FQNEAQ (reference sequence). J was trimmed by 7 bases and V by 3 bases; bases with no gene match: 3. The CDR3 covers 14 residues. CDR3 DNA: TGTGCCAGCAGCTTGGGGACAGTGAATTCACCCCTCCACTTT. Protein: CASSLGTVNSPLHF. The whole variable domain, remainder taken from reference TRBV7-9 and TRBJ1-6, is DTGVSQNPRHKITKRGQNVTFRCDPISEHNRLYWYRQTLGQGPEFLTYFQNEAQLEKSRLLSDRFSAERPKGSFSTLEIQRTEQGDSAMYLCASSLGTVNSPLHFGNGTRLTVT.

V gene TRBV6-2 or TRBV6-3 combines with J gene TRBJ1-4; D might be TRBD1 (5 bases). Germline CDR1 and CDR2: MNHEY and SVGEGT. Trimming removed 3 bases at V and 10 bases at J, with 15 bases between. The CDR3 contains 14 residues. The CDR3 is CASSYGAGSGKLFF. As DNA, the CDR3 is TGTGCCAGCAGTTATGGGGCCGGTTCTGGAAAACTGTTTTTT.